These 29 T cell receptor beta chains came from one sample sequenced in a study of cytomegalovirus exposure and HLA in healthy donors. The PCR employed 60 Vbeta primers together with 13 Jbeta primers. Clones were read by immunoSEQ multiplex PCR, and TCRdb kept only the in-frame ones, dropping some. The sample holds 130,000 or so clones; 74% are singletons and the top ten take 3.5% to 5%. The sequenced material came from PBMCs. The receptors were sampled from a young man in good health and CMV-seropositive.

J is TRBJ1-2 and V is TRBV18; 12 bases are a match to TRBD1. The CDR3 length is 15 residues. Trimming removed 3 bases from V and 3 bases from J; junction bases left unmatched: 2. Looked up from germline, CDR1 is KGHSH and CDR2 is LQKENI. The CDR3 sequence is CASSPGTGGDYGYTF. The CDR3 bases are TGTGCCAGCTCACCGGGGACAGGGGGCGACTATGGCTACACCTTC.

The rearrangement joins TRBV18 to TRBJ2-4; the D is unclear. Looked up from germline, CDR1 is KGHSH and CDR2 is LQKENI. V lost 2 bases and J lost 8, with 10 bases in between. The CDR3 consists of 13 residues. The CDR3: CASSPRETHIQYF. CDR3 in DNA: TGTGCCAGCTCACCAAGAGAGACACACATTCAGTACTTC.

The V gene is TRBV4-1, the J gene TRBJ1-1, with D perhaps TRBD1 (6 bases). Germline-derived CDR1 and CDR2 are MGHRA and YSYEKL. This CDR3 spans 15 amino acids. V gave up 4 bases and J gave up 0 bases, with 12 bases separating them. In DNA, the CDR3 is TGCGCCAGCAGCCTCCCGCAGGGGCTGAACACTGAAGCTTTCTTT. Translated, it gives CASSLPQGLNTEAFF.

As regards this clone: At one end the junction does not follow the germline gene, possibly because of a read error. The CDR3 is CAGSLGTGVYEQYF. CDR3 nucleotides: TGTGCCGGCAGTTTGGGGACAGGGGTCTACGAGCAGTACTTC. The chain combines TRBV28 with TRBJ2-7; 10 bases match TRBD1. CDR1 and CDR2 from the germline V gene are MDHEN and SYDVKM. There are 14 residues in the CDR3.

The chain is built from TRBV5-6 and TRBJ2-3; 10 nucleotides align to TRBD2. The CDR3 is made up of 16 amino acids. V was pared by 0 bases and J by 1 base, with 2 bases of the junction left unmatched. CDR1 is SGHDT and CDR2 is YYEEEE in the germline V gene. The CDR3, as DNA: TGTGCCAGCAGCTTGGGCCTAGCGGGGGGCACAGATACGCAGTATTTT. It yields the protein CASSLGLAGGTDTQYF.

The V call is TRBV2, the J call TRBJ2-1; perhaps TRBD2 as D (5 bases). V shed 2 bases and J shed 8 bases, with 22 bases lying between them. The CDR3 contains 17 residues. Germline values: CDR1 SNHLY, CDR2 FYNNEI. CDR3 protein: CASSEPTGRSRRDEQFF. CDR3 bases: TGTGCCAGCAGTGAACCCACTGGGCGCAGCAGGCGGGATGAGCAGTTCTTC.

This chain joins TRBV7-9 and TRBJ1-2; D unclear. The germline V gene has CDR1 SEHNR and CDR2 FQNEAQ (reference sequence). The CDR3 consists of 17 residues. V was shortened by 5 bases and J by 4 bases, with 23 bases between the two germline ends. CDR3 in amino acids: CASSHTNGRGGSYGYTF. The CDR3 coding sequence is TGTGCCAGCAGCCATACTAACGGCCGGGGTGGGAGCTATGGCTACACCTTC.

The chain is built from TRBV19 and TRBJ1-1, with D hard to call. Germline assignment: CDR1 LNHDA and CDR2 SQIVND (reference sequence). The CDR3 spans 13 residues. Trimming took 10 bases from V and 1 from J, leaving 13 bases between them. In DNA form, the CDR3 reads TGTGCCACTCAGTGGGAGCCGAACACTGAAGCTTTCTTT. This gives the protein CATQWEPNTEAFF.

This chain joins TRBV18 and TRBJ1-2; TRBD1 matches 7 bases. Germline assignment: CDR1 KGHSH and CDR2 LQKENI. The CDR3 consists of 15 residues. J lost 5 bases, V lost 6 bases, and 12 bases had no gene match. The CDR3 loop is CASSSNRDRGYGYTF. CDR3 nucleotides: TGTGCCAGCTCCTCCAACCGGGACAGAGGGTATGGCTACACCTTC.

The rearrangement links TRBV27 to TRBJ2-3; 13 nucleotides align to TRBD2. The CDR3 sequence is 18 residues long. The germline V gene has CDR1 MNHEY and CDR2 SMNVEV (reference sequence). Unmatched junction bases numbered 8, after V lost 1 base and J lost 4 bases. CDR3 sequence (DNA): TGTGCCAGCAGTTTATTCGGGGGGACTAGCGGGATCCCAGATACGCAGTATTTT. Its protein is CASSLFGGTSGIPDTQYF.

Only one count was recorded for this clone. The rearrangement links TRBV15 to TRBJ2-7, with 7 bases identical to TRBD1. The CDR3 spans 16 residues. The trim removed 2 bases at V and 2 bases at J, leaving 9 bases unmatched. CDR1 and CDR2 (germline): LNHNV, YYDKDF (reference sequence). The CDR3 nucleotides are TGTGCCACCAGCAGAAACAGGGGCCCACAGACCTACGAGCAGTACTTC. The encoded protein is CATSRNRGPQTYEQYF.

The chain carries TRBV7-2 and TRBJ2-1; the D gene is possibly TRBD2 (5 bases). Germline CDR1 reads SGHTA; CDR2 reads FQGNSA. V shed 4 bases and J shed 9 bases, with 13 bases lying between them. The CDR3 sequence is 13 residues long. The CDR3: CASSSKWETEQFF. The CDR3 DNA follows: TGTGCCAGCAGCTCCAAATGGGAGACTGAGCAGTTCTTC.

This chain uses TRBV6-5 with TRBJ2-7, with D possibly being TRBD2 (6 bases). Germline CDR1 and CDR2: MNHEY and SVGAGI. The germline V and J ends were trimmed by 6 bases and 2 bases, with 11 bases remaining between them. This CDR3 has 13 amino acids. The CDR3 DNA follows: TGTGCCAGCAGGAAGGAGGGAACCTACGAGCAGTACTTC. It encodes CASRKEGTYEQYF.

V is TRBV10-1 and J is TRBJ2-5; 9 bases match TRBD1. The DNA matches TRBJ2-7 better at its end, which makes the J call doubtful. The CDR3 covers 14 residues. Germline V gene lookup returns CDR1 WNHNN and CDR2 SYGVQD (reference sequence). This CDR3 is CASSEGDRVYEQYF. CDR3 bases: TGCGCCAGCAGTGAAGGGGACAGGGTATACGAGCAGTACTTC.

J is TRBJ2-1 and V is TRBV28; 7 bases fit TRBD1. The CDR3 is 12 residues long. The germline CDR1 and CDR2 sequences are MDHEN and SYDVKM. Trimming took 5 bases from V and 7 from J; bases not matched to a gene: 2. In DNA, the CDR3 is TGTGCCAGCAGTCAGACAGGGAATGAGCAGTTCTTC. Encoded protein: CASSQTGNEQFF.

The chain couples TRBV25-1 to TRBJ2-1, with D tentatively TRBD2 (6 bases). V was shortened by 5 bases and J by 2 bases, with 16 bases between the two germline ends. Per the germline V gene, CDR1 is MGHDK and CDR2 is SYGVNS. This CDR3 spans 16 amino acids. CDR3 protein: CASSRPGGITYNEQFF. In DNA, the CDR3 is TGTGCCAGCAGTCGTCCGGGCGGGATCACCTACAATGAGCAGTTCTTC. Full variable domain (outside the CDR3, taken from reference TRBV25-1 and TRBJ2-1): EADIYQTPRYLVIGTGKKITLECSQTMGHDKMYWYQQDPGMELHLIHYSYGVNSTEKGDLSSESTVSRIRTEHFPLTLESARPSHTSQYLCASSRPGGITYNEQFFGPGTRLTVL.

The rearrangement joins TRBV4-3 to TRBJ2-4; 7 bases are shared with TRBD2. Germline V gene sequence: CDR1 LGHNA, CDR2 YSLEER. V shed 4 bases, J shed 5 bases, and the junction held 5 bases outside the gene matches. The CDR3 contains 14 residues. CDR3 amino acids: CASSRQGGENIQYF. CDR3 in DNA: TGCGCCAGCAGCCGTCAGGGAGGGGAAAACATTCAGTACTTC.

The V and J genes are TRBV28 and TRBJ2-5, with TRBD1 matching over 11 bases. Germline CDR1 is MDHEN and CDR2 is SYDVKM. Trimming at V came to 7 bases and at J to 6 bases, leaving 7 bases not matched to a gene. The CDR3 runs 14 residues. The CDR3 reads CASNSRDRGKTQYF. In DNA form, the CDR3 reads TGTGCCAGCAACTCCCGGGACAGGGGGAAGACCCAGTACTTC.

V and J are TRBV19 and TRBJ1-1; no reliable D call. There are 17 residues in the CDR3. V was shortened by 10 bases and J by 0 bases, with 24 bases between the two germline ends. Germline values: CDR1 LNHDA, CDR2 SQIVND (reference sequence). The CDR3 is CATSNGPSQRVNTEAFF. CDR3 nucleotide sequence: TGTGCCACCAGTAATGGGCCTTCTCAGAGGGTGAACACTGAAGCTTTCTTT.

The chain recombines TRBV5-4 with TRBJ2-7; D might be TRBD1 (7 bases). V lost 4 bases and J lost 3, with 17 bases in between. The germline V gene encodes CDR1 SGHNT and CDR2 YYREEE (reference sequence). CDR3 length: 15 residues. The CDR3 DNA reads TGTGCCAGCAGCCCGGGGGAAGGGGGCCGCTACGAGCAGTACTTC. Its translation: CASSPGEGGRYEQYF.

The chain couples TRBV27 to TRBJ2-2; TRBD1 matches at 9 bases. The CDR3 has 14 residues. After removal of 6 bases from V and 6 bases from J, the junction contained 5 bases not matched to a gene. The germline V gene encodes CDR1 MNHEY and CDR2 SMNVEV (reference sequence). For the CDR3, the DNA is TGTGCCAGCAGACGGGACAGGGTCCCCGGGGAGCTGTTTTTT. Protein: CASRRDRVPGELFF.

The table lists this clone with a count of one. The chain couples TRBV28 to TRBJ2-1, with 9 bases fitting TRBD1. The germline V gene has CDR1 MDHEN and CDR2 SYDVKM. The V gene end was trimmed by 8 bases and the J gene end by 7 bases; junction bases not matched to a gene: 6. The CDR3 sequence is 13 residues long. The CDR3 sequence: CASGAGQGNEQFF. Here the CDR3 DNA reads TGTGCCAGCGGTGCGGGACAGGGTAATGAGCAGTTCTTC.

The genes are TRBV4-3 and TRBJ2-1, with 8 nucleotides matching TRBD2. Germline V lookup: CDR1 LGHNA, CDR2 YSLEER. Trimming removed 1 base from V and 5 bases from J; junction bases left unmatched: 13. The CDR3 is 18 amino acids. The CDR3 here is CASSQGGPPGGPDNEQFF. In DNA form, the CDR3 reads TGCGCCAGCAGCCAAGGGGGTCCCCCGGGAGGGCCGGACAATGAGCAGTTCTTC.

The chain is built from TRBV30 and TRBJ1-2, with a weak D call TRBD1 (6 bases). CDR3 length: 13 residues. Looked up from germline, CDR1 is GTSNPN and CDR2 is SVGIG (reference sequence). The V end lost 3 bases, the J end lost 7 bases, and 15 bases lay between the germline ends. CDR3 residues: CAWRLGGARGYTF. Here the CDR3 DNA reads TGTGCCTGGAGATTGGGGGGGGCGCGTGGCTACACCTTC.

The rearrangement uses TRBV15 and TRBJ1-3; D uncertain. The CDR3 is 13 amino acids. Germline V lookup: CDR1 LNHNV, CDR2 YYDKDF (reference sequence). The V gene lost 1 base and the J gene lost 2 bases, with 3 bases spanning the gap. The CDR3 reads CATSRGTGNTIYF. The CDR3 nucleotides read TGTGCCACCAGCAGAGGTACTGGAAACACCATATATTTT.

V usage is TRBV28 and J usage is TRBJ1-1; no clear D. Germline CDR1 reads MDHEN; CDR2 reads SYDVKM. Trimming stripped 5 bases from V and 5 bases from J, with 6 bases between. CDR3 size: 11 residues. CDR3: CASSLRTEAFF. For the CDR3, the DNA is TGTGCCAGCAGTCTGAGGACTGAAGCTTTCTTT.

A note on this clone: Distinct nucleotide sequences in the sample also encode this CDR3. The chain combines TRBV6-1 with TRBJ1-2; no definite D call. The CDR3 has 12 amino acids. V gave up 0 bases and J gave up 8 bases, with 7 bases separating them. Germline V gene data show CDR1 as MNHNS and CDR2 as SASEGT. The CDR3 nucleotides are TGTGCCAGCAGTGAAGCACAGTACGGCTACACCTTC. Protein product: CASSEAQYGYTF.

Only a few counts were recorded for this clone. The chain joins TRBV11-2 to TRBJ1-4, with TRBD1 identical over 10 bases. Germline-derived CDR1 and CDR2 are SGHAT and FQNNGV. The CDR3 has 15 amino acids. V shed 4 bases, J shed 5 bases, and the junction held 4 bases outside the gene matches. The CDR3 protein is CASSSWTGGNEKLFF. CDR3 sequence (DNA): TGTGCCAGCAGCTCCTGGACAGGGGGAAATGAAAAACTGTTTTTT.

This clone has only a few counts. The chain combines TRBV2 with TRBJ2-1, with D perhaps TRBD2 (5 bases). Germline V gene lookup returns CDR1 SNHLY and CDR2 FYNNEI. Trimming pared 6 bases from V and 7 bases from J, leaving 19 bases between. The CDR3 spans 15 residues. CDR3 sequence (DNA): TGTGCCAGCAGCGACCCCTGGACTCCCGTTAATGAGCAGTTCTTC. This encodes CASSDPWTPVNEQFF.